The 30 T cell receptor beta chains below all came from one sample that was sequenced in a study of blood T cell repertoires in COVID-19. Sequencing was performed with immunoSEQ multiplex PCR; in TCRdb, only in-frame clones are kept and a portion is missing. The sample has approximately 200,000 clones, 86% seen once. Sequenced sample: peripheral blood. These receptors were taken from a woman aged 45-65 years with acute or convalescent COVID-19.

CDR3 nucleotides: TGTGCCTGGAGTGCATTCATGGTGCAGGGGCTCGGAAAACTGTTTTTT. Protein: CAWSAFMVQGLGKLFF. V is TRBV30 and J is TRBJ1-4, with TRBD1 as a possible D gene (6 bases). Germline V gene sequence: CDR1 GTSNPN, CDR2 SVGIG (reference sequence). Trimming removed 1 base from V and 10 bases from J, with 22 bases in between. The CDR3 sequence is 16 residues long.

CDR3 DNA: TGTGCCAGCAGTGTGTCGGAGACCCAGTACTTC. This sequence encodes CASSVSETQYF. The chain couples TRBV6-2 or TRBV6-3 to TRBJ2-5; no clear D gene. Per germline, CDR1 MNHEY and CDR2 SVGEGT. V was clipped by 5 bases and J by 5 bases, with 6 bases between them. The length of the CDR3 is 11 residues.

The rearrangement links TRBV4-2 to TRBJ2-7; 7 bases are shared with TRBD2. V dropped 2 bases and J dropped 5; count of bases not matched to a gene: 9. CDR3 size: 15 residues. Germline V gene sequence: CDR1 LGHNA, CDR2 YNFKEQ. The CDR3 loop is CASSQSLGGYDEQYF. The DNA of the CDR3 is TGTGCCAGCAGCCAAAGCTTGGGGGGGTATGACGAGCAGTACTTC.

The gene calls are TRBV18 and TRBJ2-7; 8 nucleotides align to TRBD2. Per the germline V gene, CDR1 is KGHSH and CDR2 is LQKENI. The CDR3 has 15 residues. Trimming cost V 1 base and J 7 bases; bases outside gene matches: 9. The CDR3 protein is CASSPLGGGLLEQYF. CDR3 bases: TGTGCCAGCTCACCACTCGGGGGGGGCTTGTTGGAGCAGTACTTC.

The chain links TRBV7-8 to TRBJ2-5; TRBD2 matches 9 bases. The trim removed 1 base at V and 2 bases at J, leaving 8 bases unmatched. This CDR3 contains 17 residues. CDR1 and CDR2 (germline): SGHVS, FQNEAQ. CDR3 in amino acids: CASSLERLAGFQETQYF. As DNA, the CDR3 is TGTGCCAGCAGCTTAGAGCGGCTAGCGGGGTTTCAAGAGACCCAGTACTTC.

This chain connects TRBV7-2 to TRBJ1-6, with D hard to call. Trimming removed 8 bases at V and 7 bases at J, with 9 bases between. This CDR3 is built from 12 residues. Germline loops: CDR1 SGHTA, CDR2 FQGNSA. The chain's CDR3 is CASGTPNSPLHF. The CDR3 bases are TGTGCCAGCGGCACGCCGAATTCACCCCTCCACTTT. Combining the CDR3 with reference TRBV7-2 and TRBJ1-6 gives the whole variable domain GAGVSQSPSNKVTEKGKDVELRCDPISGHTALYWYRQSLGQGLEFLIYFQGNSAPDKSGLPSDRFSAERTGGSVSTLTIQRTQQEDSAVYLCASGTPNSPLHFGNGTRLTVT.

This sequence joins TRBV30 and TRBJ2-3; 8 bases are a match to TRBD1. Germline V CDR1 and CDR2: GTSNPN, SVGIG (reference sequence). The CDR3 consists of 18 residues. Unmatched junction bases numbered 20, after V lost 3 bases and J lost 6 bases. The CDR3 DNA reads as TGTGCCTGGAGCGCTCAACCGGGTCAGGGGGCATCGTTGGATACGCAGTATTTT. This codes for CAWSAQPGQGASLDTQYF.

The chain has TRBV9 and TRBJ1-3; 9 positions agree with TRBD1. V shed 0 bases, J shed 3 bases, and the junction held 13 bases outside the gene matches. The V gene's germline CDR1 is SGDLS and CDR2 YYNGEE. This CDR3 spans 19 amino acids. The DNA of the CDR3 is TGTGCCAGCAGCGTAGGGGACAGGGACTACTTAGGACTTGGAAACACCATATATTTT. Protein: CASSVGDRDYLGLGNTIYF.

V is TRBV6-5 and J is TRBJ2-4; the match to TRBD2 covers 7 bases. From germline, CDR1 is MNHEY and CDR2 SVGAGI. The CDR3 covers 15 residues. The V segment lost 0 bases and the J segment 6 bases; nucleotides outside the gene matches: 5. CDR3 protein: CASSYSREIGNIQYF. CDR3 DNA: TGTGCCAGCAGTTACTCGCGGGAGATTGGAAACATTCAGTACTTC.

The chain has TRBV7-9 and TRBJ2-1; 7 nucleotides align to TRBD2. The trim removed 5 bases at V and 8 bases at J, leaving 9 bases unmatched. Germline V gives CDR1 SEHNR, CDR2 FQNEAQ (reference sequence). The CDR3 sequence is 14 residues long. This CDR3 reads CASSPRLADYEQFF. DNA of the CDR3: TGTGCCAGCAGCCCCCGCCTAGCGGATTATGAGCAGTTCTTC.

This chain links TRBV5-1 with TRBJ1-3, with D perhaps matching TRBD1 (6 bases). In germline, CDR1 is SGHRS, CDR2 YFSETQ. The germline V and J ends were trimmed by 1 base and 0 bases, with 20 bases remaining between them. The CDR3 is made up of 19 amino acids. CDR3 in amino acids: CASSLSPARRGISGNTIYF. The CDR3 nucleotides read TGCGCCAGCAGCTTGTCGCCCGCCCGAAGGGGGATCTCTGGAAACACCATATATTTT.

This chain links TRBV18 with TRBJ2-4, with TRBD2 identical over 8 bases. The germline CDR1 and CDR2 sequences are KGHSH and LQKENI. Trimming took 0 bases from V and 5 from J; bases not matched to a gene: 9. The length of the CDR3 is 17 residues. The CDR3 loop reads CASSPPGGRRSENIQYF. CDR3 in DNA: TGTGCCAGCTCACCACCCGGCGGGAGGCGCTCCGAAAACATTCAGTACTTC.

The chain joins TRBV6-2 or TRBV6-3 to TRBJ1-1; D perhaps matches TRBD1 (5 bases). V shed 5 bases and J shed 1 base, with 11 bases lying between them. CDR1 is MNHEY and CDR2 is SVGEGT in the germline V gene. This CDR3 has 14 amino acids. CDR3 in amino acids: CASSPLTANTEAFF. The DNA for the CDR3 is TGTGCCAGCAGTCCGCTGACAGCGAACACTGAAGCTTTCTTT.

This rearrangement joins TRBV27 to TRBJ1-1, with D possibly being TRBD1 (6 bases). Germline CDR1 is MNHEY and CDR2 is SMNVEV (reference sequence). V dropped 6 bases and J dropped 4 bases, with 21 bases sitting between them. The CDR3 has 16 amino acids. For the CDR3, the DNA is TGTGCCAGCAGCCTATCCCCTTCAGGGGTGAGCACTGAAGCTTTCTTT. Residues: CASSLSPSGVSTEAFF.

CDR3 nucleotide sequence: TGCGCCAGCAGCTTGGCCGGACAGAACTCCTACGAGCAGTACTTC. Protein sequence: CASSLAGQNSYEQYF. The chain uses TRBV5-1 and TRBJ2-7; TRBD1 is a possible D gene (6 bases). Germline V gives CDR1 SGHRS, CDR2 YFSETQ. V gave up 0 bases and J gave up 0 bases, with 10 bases separating them. The CDR3 is 15 amino acids. Drawing the rest from reference TRBV5-1 and TRBJ2-7, the complete variable domain is KAGVTQTPRYLIKTRGQQVTLSCSPISGHRSVSWYQQTPGQGLQFLFEYFSETQRNKGNFPGRFSGRQFSNSRSEMNVSTLELGDSALYLCASSLAGQNSYEQYFGPGTRLTVT.

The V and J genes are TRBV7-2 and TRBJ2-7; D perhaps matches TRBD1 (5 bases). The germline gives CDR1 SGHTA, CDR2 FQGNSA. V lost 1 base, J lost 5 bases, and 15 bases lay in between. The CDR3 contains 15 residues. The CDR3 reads CASSLVAGIRNEQYF. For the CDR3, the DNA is TGTGCCAGCAGCTTAGTCGCAGGGATAAGGAACGAGCAGTACTTC.

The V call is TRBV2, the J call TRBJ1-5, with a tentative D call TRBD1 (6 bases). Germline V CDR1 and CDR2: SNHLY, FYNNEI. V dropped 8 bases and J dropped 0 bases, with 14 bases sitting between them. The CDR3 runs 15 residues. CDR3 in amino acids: CASSRQADSNQPQHF. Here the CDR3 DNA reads TGTGCCAGCTCTAGACAGGCCGATAGCAATCAGCCCCAGCATTTT.

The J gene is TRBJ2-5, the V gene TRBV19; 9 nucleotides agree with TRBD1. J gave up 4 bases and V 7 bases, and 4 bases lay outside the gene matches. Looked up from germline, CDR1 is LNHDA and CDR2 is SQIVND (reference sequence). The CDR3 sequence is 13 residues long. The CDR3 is CASTDRGLETQYF. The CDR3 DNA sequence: TGTGCCAGTACCGACAGGGGGTTAGAGACCCAGTACTTC.

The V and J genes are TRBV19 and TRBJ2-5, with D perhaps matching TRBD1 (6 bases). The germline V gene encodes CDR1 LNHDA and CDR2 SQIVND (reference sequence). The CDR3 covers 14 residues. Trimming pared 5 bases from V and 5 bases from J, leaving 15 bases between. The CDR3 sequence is CASSPRDTRETQYF. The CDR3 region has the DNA TGTGCCAGTAGTCCCCGGGACACCCGGGAGACCCAGTACTTC.

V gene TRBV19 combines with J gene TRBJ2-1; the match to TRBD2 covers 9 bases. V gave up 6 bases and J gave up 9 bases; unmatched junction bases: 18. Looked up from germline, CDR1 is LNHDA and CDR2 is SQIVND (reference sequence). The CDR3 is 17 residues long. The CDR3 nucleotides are TGTGCCAGTAGCCCTTCCCCGGCGGGAGGGCCGAAGGGTGAGCAGTTCTTC. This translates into CASSPSPAGGPKGEQFF.

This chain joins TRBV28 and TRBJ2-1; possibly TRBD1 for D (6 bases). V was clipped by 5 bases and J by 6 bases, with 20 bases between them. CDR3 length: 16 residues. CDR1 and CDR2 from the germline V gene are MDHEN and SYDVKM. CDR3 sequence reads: CASSHSQGGLLNEQFF. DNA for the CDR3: TGTGCCAGCAGTCACTCACAGGGTGGGTTACTCAATGAGCAGTTCTTC.

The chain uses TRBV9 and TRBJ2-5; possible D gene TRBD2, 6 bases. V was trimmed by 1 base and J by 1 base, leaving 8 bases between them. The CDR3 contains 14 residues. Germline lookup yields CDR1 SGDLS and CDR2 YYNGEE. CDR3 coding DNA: TGTGCCAGCAGCGTACGGGGAGGCCAAGAGACCCAGTACTTC. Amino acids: CASSVRGGQETQYF.

The CDR3, as DNA: TGTGCCAGCAGCAAAGAATCGTACAGGGGGTTTCCTAACTATGGCTACACCTTC. Its translation is CASSKESYRGFPNYGYTF. The genes are TRBV21-1 and TRBJ1-2; TRBD1 reflects the table's D call only, with no check against the DNA. TRBV21-1 is a pseudogene segment. This CDR3 region has 18 residues.

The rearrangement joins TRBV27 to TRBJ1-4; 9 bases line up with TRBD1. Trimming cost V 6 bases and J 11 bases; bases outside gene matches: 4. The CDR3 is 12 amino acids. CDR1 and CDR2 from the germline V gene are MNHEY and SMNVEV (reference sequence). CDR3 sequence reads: CASSRDRVKLFF. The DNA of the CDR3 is TGTGCCAGCAGCCGGGACAGGGTGAAACTGTTTTTT.

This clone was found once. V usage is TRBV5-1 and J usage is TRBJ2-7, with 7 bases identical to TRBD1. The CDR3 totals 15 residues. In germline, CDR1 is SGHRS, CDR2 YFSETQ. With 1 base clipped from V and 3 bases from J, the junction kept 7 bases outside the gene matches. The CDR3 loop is CASSLPQAGGYEQYF. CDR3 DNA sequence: TGCGCCAGCAGCTTGCCCCAGGCAGGGGGCTACGAGCAGTACTTC.

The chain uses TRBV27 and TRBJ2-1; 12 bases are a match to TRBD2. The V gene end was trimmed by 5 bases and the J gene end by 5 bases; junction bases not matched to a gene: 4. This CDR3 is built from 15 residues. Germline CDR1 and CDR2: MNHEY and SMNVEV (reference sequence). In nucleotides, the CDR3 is TGTGCCAGCAGTCTGACTAGCGGGAGACACAATGAGCAGTTCTTC. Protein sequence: CASSLTSGRHNEQFF.

The CDR3 loop reads CASSHPWTGDEQFF. The CDR3 DNA reads TGTGCCAGCAGTCATCCTTGGACAGGGGATGAGCAGTTCTTC. This chain joins TRBV27 and TRBJ2-1, with 9 bases aligning to TRBD1. CDR3 length: 14 residues. Unmatched junction bases numbered 7, after V lost 5 bases and J lost 8 bases. Looked up from germline, CDR1 is MNHEY and CDR2 is SMNVEV (reference sequence).

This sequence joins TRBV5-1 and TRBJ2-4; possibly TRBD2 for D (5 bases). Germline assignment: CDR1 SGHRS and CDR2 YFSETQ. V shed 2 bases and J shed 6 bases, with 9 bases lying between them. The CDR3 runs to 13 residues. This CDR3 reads CASSFGLGNIQYF. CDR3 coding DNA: TGCGCCAGCAGCTTCGGACTCGGAAACATTCAGTACTTC.

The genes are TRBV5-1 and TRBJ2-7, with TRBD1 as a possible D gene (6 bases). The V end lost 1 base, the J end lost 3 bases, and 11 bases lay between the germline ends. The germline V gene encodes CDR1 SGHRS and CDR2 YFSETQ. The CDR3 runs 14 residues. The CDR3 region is CASSLTGRFYEQYF. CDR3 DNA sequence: TGCGCCAGCAGCTTGACAGGGCGGTTCTACGAGCAGTACTTC. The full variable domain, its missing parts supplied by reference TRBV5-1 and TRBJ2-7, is KAGVTQTPRYLIKTRGQQVTLSCSPISGHRSVSWYQQTPGQGLQFLFEYFSETQRNKGNFPGRFSGRQFSNSRSEMNVSTLELGDSALYLCASSLTGRFYEQYFGPGTRLTVT.

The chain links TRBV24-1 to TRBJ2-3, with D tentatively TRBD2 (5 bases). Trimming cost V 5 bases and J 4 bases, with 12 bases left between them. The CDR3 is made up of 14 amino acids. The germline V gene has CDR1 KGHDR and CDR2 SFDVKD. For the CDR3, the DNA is TGTGCCACCAGTGCAACCGGGAACTCAGATACGCAGTATTTT. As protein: CATSATGNSDTQYF.